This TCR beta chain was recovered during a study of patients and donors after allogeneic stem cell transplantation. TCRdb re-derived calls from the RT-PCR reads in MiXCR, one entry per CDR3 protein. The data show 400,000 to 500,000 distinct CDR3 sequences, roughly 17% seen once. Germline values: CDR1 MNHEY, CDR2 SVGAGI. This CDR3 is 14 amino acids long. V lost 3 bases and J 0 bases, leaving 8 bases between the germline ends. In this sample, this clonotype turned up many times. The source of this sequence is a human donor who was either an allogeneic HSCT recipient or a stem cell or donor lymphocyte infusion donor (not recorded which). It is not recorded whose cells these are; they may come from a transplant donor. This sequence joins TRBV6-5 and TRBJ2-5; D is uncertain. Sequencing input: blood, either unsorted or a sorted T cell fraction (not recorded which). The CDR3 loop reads CASSYPGYQETQYF. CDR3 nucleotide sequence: TGTGCCAGCAGTTATCCAGGTTACCAAGAGACCCAGTACTTC.